A single sample gave rise to the 7 T cell receptor beta chains below, sequenced in a study of beta chain features in type 1 diabetes. Study-wide findings and caveats: All four CD4+ subsets from Type 1 diabetes patients carried moderately but significantly shorter TCRB CDR3s.

The antigens of these receptors remain unknown. Expressed TCRB transcripts got sequenced, as all isolated RNA was reverse transcribed. TCRdb's table, derived via immunoSEQ multiplex PCR, lists solely in-frame clones and lacks some. The sample yields hundreds of thousands of clones, around 8.5% seen once. Sequencing was carried out using central memory CD4+ T cells from blood. These receptors were obtained from a man aged 25-40 years with type 1 diabetes.

In its sample, this clone was seen a few times. V and J are TRBV11-3 and TRBJ2-2; TRBD2 matches 11 bases. CDR3 size: 16 residues. Germline lookup yields CDR1 SGHNT and CDR2 YENEEA. V lost 5 bases and J lost 6; bases outside the gene matches: 8. CDR3 residues: CASSRGLAVDAGELFF. Written as DNA, the CDR3 is TGTGCCAGCAGCCGGGGACTAGCGGTAGATGCCGGGGAGCTGTTTTTT.

This clone was seen only a few times. The J gene is TRBJ1-2, the V gene TRBV9; a weak D match, TRBD1 (5 bases). From germline, CDR1 is SGDLS and CDR2 YYNGEE. The CDR3 is made up of 13 amino acids. V dropped 3 bases and J dropped 8 bases, with 14 bases sitting between them. CDR3 in DNA: TGTGCCAGCAGCGCCACTGGGGGATGGGGCTACACCTTC. This sequence encodes CASSATGGWGYTF.

The J gene is TRBJ2-3, the V gene TRBV10-3; perhaps TRBD2 as D (6 bases). V was cut by 8 bases and J by 7 bases, with 31 bases left in between. This CDR3 region has 18 residues. From germline, CDR1 is ENHRY and CDR2 SYGVKD. The CDR3 region has the DNA TGTGCCATCGTAGGGGCAAAGTCTCAACGGGGGACCGTCAATACGCAGTATTTT. Translating it yields CAIVGAKSQRGTVNTQYF.

This clone was counted a few times. The chain links TRBV2 to TRBJ2-2; TRBD1 matches at 10 bases. This CDR3 contains 14 residues. V dropped 7 bases and J dropped 4; count of bases not matched to a gene: 3. Germline CDR1 SNHLY, CDR2 FYNNEI. CDR3 in DNA: TGTGCCAGCACCTGGACAGGGGGCACCGGGGAGCTGTTTTTT. The encoded protein is CASTWTGGTGELFF.

This clone has more than one count but fewer than ten. The chain combines TRBV2 with TRBJ1-5; no clear D gene. The CDR3 has 14 residues. The V end was cut by 8 bases, the J end by 2 bases, with 13 bases between. CDR1 and CDR2 (germline): SNHLY, FYNNEI. CDR3: CASGELNGNQPQHF. DNA for the CDR3: TGTGCCAGCGGGGAATTGAATGGCAATCAGCCCCAGCATTTT.

This clone showed up many times. The chain has TRBV7-9 and TRBJ2-3; 7 bases are shared with TRBD1. Germline lookup yields CDR1 SEHNR and CDR2 FQNEAQ (reference sequence). Trimming cost V 5 bases and J 3 bases; bases outside gene matches: 5. The CDR3 loop spans 14 amino acids. CDR3 DNA sequence: TGTGCCAGCAGCCGTGGACAGGAGACAGATACGCAGTATTTT. It encodes CASSRGQETDTQYF.

J is TRBJ2-7 and V is TRBV5-1; D is undetermined. The CDR3 is 14 residues long. V gave up 0 bases and J gave up 4 bases, with 11 bases separating them. Germline CDR1 is SGHRS and CDR2 is YFSETQ. The CDR3 bases are TGCGCCAGCAGCTTGGATCCCCAGACTTACGAGCAGTACTTC. This codes for CASSLDPQTYEQYF.